This TCR beta chain was obtained from a study of cytomegalovirus exposure and HLA in healthy donors (dated by TCRdb to the late 2010s). Some background on the complete study: According to a later analysis, one platform produced both the approximately 110 validation repertoires and the approximately 600 repertoires of the first cohort. In addition to the first cohort of roughly 670 subjects, a separate validation cohort of 130 or so different subjects was used. To predict cytomegalovirus infection status, the study combined high-throughput TCR immunosequencing, statistical association of individual TCRs with disease status, and machine learning. The study aimed to test whether signatures of past pathogen exposure could be identified by cataloging public T cell receptors. Beyond this particular receptor, the publication reports: In vitro tests confirmed that a few of the cytomegalovirus-associated TCR beta chains recognize cytomegalovirus antigens. Subsequent analysis determined that TCRs grouped into clusters in the first cohort also showed a tendency toward co-occurrence across the 90 to 150 validation repertoires, and 85% to 95% of cluster scores exceeded 0. The study gave a list of around 170 TCR beta chains associated with cytomegalovirus. It was suggested by the authors that the approach could potentially be generalized to other disease states and immunological phenotypes. Most TCR sequences were seen in very few donors, while some public TCRs were found in many individuals. The classifier was reported to diagnose cytomegalovirus status with high specificity and sensitivity in both the original and validation cohorts. The validation cohort had no HLA typing available for a later analysis, so co-occurrence within that cohort was assessed over all 120 repertoires.

Regarding this clone: Its antigen target is currently unknown. Base-call qualities are not available, and no considerably larger clone is one nucleotide away.

The library was built by means of the immunoSEQ multiplex PCR assay. For the original study's pipeline: A statistical classification framework was built for diagnosing cytomegalovirus status from the catalog of TCR beta chain sequences. Not all clones reach the TCRdb copy of this immuneACCESS table, which keeps in-frame sequences only. Checked studies attribute under half of the gap to unresolved V genes and leave the rest unexplained. V, J and clone size are taken as reported in that table, and D and trimming were inferred from the DNA itself. The sample yields over 110,000 clones; 84% were counted once. Clones ranked in the top ten supply almost 1.5% of the sample. Clipping removes 2 bases from V and 3 bases from J, with 10 as the unmatched junction base count. Reading the germline V gene (reference sequence) gives CDR1 SEHNR and CDR2 FQNEAQ. The CDR3 measures 16 amino acids from cysteine to phenylalanine. Only CDR3 DNA is held: 48 bases, read in frame from base 1.

The donors belonged to the validation cohort of 120 subjects, which was separate from the approximately 700-subject first cohort. This sequence uses TRBV7-9 and TRBJ2-7; 7 middle bases align to TRBD2. The receptor comes from a woman aged 25 to 39 in good health and CMV-seronegative. Sequenced: PBMCs. The nucleotides are TGTGCCAGCAGCTTAAGTTTCGGGAGGAGGATCTACGAGCAGTACTTC. Translation gives CASSLSFGRRIYEQYF.